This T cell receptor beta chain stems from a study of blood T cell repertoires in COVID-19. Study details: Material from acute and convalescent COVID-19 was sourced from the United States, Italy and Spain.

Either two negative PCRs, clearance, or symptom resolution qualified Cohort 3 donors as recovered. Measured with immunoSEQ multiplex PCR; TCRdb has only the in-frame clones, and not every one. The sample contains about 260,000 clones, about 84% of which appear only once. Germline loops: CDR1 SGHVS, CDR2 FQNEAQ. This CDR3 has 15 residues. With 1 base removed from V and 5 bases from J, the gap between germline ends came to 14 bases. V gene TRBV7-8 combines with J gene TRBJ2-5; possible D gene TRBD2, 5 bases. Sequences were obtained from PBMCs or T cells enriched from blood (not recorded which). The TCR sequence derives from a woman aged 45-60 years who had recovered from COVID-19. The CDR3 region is CASSLDYRSGETQYF. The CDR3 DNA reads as TGTGCCAGCAGCTTAGACTACCGGTCGGGGGAGACCCAGTACTTC.